The rows below give T cell receptor beta chains drawn from one sample of a study of control samples from healthy donors and cancer patients. Sequenced by immunoSEQ multiplex PCR; TCRdb stores in-frame clones only, minus some. The profile covers about 130,000 clones, with about 95% appearing a single time and approximately 4% taken by the ten largest. Specimen: blood. Source of these receptors: a man aged 30-40 years in good health. The CDR3 runs from the conserved cysteine through the conserved F or W. Fields, in order: V gene, J gene, D gene, CDR3 protein, CDR3 DNA. A D gene is named only where the DNA matches it firmly.

V gene: TRBV4-2; J gene: TRBJ1-5; D gene: TRBD1; CDR3 protein: CASSQVGDRGKNQPQHF; CDR3 DNA: TGTGCCAGCAGCCAAGTTGGGGACAGGGGGAAAAATCAGCCCCAGCATTTT
V gene: TRBV7-2; J gene: TRBJ2-7; D gene: NA; CDR3 protein: CASSLVERQSSYEQYF; CDR3 DNA: TGTGCCAGCAGCTTAGTAGAACGGCAAAGCTCCTACGAGCAGTACTTC
V gene: TRBV4-2; J gene: TRBJ1-2; D gene: TRBD1; CDR3 protein: CASSQERTGQLGYTF; CDR3 DNA: TGTGCCAGCAGCCAAGAAAGGACAGGGCAACTTGGCTACACCTTC
V gene: TRBV11-3; J gene: TRBJ2-1; D gene: NA; CDR3 protein: CASSLDRDEQFF; CDR3 DNA: TGTGCCAGCAGCTTAGATCGGGATGAGCAGTTCTTC
V gene: TRBV13; J gene: TRBJ2-3; D gene: NA; CDR3 protein: CASSPRGLGATDTQYF; CDR3 DNA: TGTGCCAGCAGCCCTCGTGGGCTCGGGGCGACAGATACGCAGTATTTT
V gene: TRBV19; J gene: TRBJ1-4; D gene: NA; CDR3 protein: CASSPTTGSWKKLFF; CDR3 DNA: TGTGCCAGTAGTCCTACCACAGGGTCCTGGAAAAAACTGTTTTTT
V gene: TRBV10-2; J gene: TRBJ1-6; D gene: NA; CDR3 protein: CASSAAGPGSPLHF; CDR3 DNA: TGCGCCAGCAGTGCGGCAGGGCCAGGATCACCCCTCCACTTT
V gene: TRBV7-8; J gene: TRBJ1-1; D gene: TRBD1; CDR3 protein: CASSQRTGNTEAFF; CDR3 DNA: TGTGCCAGCAGCCAGAGGACAGGGAACACTGAAGCTTTCTTT
V gene: TRBV29-1; J gene: TRBJ2-1; D gene: NA; CDR3 protein: CSVRVSTYNEQFF; CDR3 DNA: TGCAGCGTTCGGGTCAGCACCTACAATGAGCAGTTCTTC
V gene: TRBV6-2/TRBV6-3; J gene: TRBJ2-7; D gene: NA; CDR3 protein: CASSFGLGFGEQYF; CDR3 DNA: TGTGCCAGCAGTTTCGGTTTGGGTTTTGGAGAGCAGTACTTC
V gene: TRBV7-2; J gene: TRBJ2-5; D gene: NA; CDR3 protein: CASSLHRTETQYF; CDR3 DNA: TGTGCCAGCAGCTTACACAGGACGGAGACCCAGTACTTC
V gene: TRBV9; J gene: TRBJ2-3; D gene: TRBD2; CDR3 protein: CASSVFSGGATDTQYF; CDR3 DNA: TGTGCCAGCAGCGTCTTTAGCGGGGGGGCCACAGATACGCAGTATTTT
V gene: TRBV7-8; J gene: TRBJ1-2; D gene: NA; CDR3 protein: CASSPGGSQRNYGYTF; CDR3 DNA: TGTGCCAGCAGCCCAGGTGGGTCACAGAGGAACTATGGCTACACCTTC
V gene: TRBV9; J gene: TRBJ2-2; D gene: NA; CDR3 protein: CASSVNPKATGLTITGELFF; CDR3 DNA: TGTGCCAGCAGCGTAAACCCAAAAGCTACGGGGCTCACCATCACCGGGGAGCTGTTTTTT
V gene: TRBV5-1; J gene: TRBJ2-7; D gene: TRBD1; CDR3 protein: CASSLVGDSYEQCF; CDR3 DNA: TGCGCCAGCAGCTTGGTGGGGGACAGCTACGAGCAGTGCTTC
V gene: TRBV19; J gene: TRBJ1-2; D gene: TRBD1; CDR3 protein: CASSIAGTEYGYTF; CDR3 DNA: TGTGCCAGTAGTATAGCCGGGACAGAGTATGGCTACACCTTC
V gene: TRBV6-1; J gene: TRBJ1-2; D gene: NA; CDR3 protein: CASSEGVQDGYTF; CDR3 DNA: TGTGCCAGCAGTGAAGGGGTTCAGGATGGCTACACCTTC